There are a few counts of the clone carrying this T cell receptor beta chain. The data belong to a study of metastatic and nonmetastatic thyroid tumors. V dropped 7 bases and J dropped 0 bases, with 10 bases sitting between them. The CDR3 spans 15 residues. Germline CDR1 and CDR2: SNHLY and FYNNEI. From the PCR reads, TCRdb re-called clones with MiXCR. The data show over 25,000 clones, roughly 17% seen once. Every patient underwent thyroid surgery untreated. The chain is built from TRBV2 and TRBJ1-6; tentative D call: TRBD1 (5 bases). The TCR originated in a male donor with papillary thyroid cancer or a benign thyroid nodule (not recorded which). Some clones in this sample may be carry-over from other donors' samples. The sequenced sample consisted of blood. CDR3 DNA sequence: TGTGCCAGCAAGCGACAGAGCTCCTATAATTCACCCCTCCACTTT. It is translated as CASKRQSSYNSPLHF.